The rows below give T cell receptor beta chains drawn from one sample of a study of cytomegalovirus exposure and HLA in healthy donors. The repertoire was sequenced with immunoSEQ multiplex PCR; TCRdb's copy has only in-frame clones and lacks some. The sample comprises about 160,000 clones, approximately 81% of which are singletons, and approximately 1.2% rests with the top ten. The source material was PBMCs. These receptors came from a man aged 50 to 60 in good health and CMV-seropositive. Both conserved end residues are part of each CDR3. D genes are given only for firm matches. Expanded clones are given a class, and other clones once, few, many or no size at all.

TRBJ1-1	.	12	.	TRBV28	CATRSGITEAFF	TGTGCCACTCGGTCGGGGATCACTGAAGCTTTCTTT
TRBJ1-5	.	14	TRBD1	TRBV30	CAWGTAYSNQPQHF	TGTGCCTGGGGGACAGCTTATAGCAATCAGCCCCAGCATTTT
TRBJ2-7	.	13	TRBD1	TRBV2	CASRTGVPYEQYF	TGTGCCAGCAGGACAGGGGTCCCTTACGAGCAGTACTTC
TRBJ2-1	.	18	TRBD2	TRBV9	CASSEVGGPKMGYNEQFF	TGTGCCAGCAGCGAAGTGGGAGGGCCAAAAATGGGCTACAATGAGCAGTTCTTC
TRBJ1-1	.	12	TRBD1	TRBV19	CASSIVRGQAFF	TGTGCCAGTAGTATTGTGAGGGGGCAAGCTTTCTTT
TRBJ2-2	.	19	.	TRBV12-2	CASALPARGLAGRTGELFF	TGTGCAAGCGCGCTTCCCGCCAGGGGACTAGCGGGCCGCACCGGGGAGCTGTTTTTT
TRBJ1-2	.	12	.	TRBV6-6	CASSSGSYGYTF	TGTGCCAGCTCATCAGGGTCCTATGGCTACACCTTC
TRBJ2-3	.	16	.	TRBV25-1	CASSEPGKSGADTQYF	TGTGCCAGCAGTGAACCCGGGAAATCCGGGGCAGATACGCAGTATTTT
TRBJ1-1	few	13	TRBD1	TRBV29-1	CSVGRDSNTEAFF	TGCAGCGTTGGCCGGGACAGCAACACTGAAGCTTTCTTT
TRBJ2-5	.	13	.	TRBV11-3	CASSLGGGETQYF	TGTGCCAGCAGCTTAGGTGGGGGGGAGACCCAGTACTTC
TRBJ1-1	once	15	.	TRBV18	CASSPPGGRNTEAFF	TGTGCCAGCTCACCACCCGGGGGGAGGAACACTGAAGCTTTCTTT
TRBJ1-4	.	14	TRBD1	TRBV15	CATSKEGADEKLFF	TGTGCCACCAGCAAGGAGGGGGCAGATGAAAAACTGTTTTTT
TRBJ2-5	.	16	.	TRBV28	CASSLADQGYRETQYF	TGTGCCAGCAGTTTAGCAGACCAGGGCTATCGAGAGACCCAGTACTTC
TRBJ2-7	.	14	.	TRBV7-2	CASRGDLGATEQYF	TGTGCCAGCAGGGGGGACTTAGGAGCTACCGAGCAGTACTTC
TRBJ2-4	.	16	.	TRBV9	CASSVGASLAKNIQYF	TGTGCCAGCAGCGTAGGTGCAAGCCTAGCCAAAAACATTCAGTACTTC
TRBJ1-1	once	12	.	TRBV5-1	CASSWGDTEAFF	TGCGCCAGCAGCTGGGGCGACACTGAAGCTTTCTTT
TRBJ2-2	.	16	TRBD1	TRBV25-1	CASSEYGQGRTGELFF	TGTGCCAGCAGTGAATATGGACAGGGTCGAACCGGGGAGCTGTTTTTT